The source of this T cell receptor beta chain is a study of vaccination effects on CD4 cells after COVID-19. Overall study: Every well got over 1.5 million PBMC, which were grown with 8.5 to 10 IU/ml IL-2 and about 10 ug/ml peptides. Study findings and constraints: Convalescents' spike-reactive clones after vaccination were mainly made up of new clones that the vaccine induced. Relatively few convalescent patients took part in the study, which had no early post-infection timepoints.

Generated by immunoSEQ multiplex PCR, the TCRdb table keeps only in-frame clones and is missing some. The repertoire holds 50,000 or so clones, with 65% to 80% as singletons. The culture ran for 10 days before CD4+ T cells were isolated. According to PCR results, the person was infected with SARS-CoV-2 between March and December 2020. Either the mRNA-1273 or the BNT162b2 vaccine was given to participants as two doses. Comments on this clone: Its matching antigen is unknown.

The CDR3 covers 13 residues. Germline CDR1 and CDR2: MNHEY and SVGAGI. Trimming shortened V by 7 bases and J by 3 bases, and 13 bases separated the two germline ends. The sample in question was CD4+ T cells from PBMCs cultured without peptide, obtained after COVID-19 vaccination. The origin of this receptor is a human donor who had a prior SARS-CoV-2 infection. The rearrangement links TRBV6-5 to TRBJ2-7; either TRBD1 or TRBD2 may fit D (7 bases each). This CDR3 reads CASIRRGGYEQYF. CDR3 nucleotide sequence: TGTGCCAGCATCCGCAGGGGGGGCTACGAGCAGTACTTC.